The subject of this entry is one TCR beta chain. The V and J ends lost 4 bases and 4 bases respectively, with 10 bases between them. From germline, CDR1 is LGHNA and CDR2 YSLEER. The CDR3 sequence is 14 residues long. This sample is part of a study of control samples from healthy donors and cancer patients. TCRdb's copy holds only in-frame clones and misses some; the assay was immunoSEQ multiplex PCR. The repertoire includes 90,000 to 100,000 clones, about 79% of them detected once, and 10% to 13% sits in the top ten. The receptor comes from a woman between 25 and 40 years old in good health. Sequencing was carried out using blood. The genes are TRBV4-3 and TRBJ2-2; TRBD1 is a possible D gene (6 bases). The CDR3 nucleotides are TGCGCCAGCAGCCGAGAACAGGGCACCGGGGAGCTGTTTTTT. This gives the protein CASSREQGTGELFF.